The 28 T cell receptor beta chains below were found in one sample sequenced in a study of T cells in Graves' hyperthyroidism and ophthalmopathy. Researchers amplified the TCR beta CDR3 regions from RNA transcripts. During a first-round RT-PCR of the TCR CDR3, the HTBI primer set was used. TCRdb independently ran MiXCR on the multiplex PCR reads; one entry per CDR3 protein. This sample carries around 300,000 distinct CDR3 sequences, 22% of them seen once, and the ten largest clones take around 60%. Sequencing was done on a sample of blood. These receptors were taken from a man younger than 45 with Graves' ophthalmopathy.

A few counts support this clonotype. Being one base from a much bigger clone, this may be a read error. CDR3 in DNA: TGTGCCAGCAGTTTTGGAACAGGGGGCAACTATGGCTGCACCTTC. Translating gives CASSFGTGGNYGCTF. The chain recombines TRBV28 with TRBJ1-2; 9 bases align to TRBD1. CDR3 length: 15 residues. CDR1 and CDR2 (germline): MDHEN, SYDVKM.

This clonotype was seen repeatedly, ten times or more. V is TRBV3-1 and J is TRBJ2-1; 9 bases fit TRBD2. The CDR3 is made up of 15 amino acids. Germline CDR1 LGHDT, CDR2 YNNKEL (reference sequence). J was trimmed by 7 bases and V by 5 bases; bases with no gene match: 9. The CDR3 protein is CASSSFAGGGNEQFF. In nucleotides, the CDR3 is TGTGCCAGCAGCTCTTTTGCGGGAGGGGGGAATGAGCAGTTCTTC.

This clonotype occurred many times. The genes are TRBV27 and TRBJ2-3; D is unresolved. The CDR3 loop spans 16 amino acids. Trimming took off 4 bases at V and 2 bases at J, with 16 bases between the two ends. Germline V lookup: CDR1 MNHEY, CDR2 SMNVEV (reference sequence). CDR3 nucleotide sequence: TGTGCCAGCAGTTCGGACGGCCTAGAACACACAGATACGCAGTATTTT. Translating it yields CASSSDGLEHTDTQYF.

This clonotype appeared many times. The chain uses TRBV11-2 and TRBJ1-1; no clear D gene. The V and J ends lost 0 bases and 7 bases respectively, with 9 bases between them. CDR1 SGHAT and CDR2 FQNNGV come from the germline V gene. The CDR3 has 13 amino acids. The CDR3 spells CASSLDWRLEAFF. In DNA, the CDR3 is TGTGCCAGCAGCTTAGATTGGCGTCTTGAAGCTTTCTTT.

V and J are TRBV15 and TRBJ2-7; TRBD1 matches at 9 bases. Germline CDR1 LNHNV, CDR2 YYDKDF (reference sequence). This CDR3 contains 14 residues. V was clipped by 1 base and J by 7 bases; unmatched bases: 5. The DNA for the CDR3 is TGTGCCACCAGCAGAGCCGGGACAGGGTTAGAGCAGTACTTC. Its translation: CATSRAGTGLEQYF.

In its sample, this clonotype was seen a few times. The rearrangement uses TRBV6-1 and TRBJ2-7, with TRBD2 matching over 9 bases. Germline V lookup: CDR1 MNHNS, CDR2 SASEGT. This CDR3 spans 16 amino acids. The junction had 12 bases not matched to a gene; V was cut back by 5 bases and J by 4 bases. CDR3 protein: CASSWGYSGGKYEQYF. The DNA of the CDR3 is TGTGCCAGCAGTTGGGGTTATAGCGGGGGAAAGTACGAGCAGTACTTC.

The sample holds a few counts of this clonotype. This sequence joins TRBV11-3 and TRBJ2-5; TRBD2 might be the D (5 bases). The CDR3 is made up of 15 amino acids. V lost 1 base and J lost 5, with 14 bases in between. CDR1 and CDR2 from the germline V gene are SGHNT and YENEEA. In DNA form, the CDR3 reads TGTGCCAGCAGCTTAGGTTCCGGGTCGGGGGAGACCCAGTACTTC. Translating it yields CASSLGSGSGETQYF.

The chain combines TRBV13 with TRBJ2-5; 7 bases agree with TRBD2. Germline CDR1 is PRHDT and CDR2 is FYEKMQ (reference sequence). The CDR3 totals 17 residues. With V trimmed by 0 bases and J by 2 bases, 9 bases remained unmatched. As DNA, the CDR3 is TGTGCCAGCAGCTTAGGGTTCACTAGCGCAAATCAAGAGACCCAGTACTTC. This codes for CASSLGFTSANQETQYF.

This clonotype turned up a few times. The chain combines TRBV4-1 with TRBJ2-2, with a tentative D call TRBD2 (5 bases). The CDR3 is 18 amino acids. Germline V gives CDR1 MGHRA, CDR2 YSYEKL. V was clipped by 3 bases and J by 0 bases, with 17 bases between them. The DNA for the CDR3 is TGCGCCAGCAGCCACTCCGCGAGAGGGCGAGCGAACACCGGGGAGCTGTTTTTT. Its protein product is CASSHSARGRANTGELFF.

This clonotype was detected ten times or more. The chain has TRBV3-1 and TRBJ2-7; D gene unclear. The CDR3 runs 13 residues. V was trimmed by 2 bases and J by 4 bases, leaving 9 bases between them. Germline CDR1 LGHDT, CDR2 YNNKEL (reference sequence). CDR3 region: CASSQLGRYEQYF. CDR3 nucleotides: TGTGCCAGCAGCCAATTAGGGCGTTACGAGCAGTACTTC.

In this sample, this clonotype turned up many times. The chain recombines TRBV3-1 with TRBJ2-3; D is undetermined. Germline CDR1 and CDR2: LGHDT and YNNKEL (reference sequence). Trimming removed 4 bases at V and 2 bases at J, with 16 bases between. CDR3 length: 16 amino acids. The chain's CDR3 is CASSPILRSPTDTQYF. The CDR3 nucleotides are TGTGCCAGCAGCCCGATTCTAAGAAGCCCCACAGATACGCAGTATTTT.

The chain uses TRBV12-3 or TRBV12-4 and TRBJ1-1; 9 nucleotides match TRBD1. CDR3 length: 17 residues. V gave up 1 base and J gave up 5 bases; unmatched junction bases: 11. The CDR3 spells CASSLEMGQGPGTEAFF. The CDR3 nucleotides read TGTGCCAGCAGTTTAGAGATGGGACAGGGCCCGGGTACTGAAGCTTTCTTT.

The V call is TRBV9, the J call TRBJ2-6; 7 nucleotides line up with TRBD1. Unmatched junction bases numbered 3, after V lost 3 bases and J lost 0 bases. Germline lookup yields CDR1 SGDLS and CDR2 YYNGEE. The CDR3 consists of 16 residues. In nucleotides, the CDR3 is TGTGCCAGCAGCGGGACAGGCATCTCTGGGGCCAACGTCCTGACTTTC. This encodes CASSGTGISGANVLTF.

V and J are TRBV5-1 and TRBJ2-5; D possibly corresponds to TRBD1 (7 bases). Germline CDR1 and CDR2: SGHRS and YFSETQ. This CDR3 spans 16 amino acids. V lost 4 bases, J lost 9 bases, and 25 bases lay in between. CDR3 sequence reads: CASSSGQEGTEDPQYF. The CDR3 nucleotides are TGCGCCAGCAGCAGCGGACAGGAGGGGACTGAAGATCCCCAGTACTTC.

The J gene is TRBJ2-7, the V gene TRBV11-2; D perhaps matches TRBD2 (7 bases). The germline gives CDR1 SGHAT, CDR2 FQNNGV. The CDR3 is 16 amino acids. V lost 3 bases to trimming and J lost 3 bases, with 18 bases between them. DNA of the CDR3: TGTGCCAGCAGCTTGGGCGTCGTCGGGGGGCTCTACGAGCAGTACTTC. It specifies CASSLGVVGGLYEQYF.

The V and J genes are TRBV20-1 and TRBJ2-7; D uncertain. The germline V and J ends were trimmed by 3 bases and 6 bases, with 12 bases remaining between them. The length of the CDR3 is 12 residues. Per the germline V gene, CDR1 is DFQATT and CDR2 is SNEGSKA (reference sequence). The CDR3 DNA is TGCAGTGCTAGGGGTCAGTTTGGCGAGCAGTACTTC. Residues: CSARGQFGEQYF.

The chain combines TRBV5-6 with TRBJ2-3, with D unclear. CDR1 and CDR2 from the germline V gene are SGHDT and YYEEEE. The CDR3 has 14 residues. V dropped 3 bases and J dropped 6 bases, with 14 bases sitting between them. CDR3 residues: CASSSGLSGDTQYF. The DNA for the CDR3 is TGTGCCAGCAGCTCAGGCTTGAGTGGGGATACGCAGTATTTT.

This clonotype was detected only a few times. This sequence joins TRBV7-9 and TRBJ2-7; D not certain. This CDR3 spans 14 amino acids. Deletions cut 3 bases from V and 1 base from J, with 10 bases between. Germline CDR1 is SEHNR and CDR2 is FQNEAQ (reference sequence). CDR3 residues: CASSLGTRSYEQYF. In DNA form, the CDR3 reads TGTGCCAGCAGCTTGGGAACCAGGTCCTACGAGCAGTACTTC.

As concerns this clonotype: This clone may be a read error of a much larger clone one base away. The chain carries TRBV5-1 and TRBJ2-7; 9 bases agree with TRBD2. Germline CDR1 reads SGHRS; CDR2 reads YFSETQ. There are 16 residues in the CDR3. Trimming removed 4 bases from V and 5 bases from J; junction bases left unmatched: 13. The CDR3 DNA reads TGCGCCAGCAGCCTCCTTAGCGGGAGCCCCGTCGACGAGCAGTACTTC. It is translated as CASSLLSGSPVDEQYF.

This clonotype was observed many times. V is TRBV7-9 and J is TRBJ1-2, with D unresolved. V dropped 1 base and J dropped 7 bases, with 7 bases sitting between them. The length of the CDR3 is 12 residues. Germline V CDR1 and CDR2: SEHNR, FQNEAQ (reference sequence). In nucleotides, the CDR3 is TGTGCCAGCAGCTTAGGGGAAGTTGGCTACACCTTC. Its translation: CASSLGEVGYTF.

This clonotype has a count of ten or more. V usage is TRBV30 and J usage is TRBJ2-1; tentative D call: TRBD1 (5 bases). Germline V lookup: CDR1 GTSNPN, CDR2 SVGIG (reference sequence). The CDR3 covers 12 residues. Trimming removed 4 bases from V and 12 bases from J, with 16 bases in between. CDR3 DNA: TGTGCCTGGACCTCTGTAGTTACAGGGCAGTTCTTC. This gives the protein CAWTSVVTGQFF.

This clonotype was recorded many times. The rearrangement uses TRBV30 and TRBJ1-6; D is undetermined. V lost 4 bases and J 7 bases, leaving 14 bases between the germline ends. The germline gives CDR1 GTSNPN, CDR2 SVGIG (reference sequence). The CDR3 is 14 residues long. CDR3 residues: CAWKVGQLNSPLHF. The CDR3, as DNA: TGTGCCTGGAAAGTCGGCCAGCTAAATTCACCCCTCCACTTT.

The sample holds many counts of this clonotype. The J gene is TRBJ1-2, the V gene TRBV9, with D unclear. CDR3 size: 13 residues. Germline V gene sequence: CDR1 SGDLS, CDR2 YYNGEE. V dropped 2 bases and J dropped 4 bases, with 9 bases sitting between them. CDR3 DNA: TGTGCCAGCAGCGTGGCGGATCTCTATGGCTACACCTTC. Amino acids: CASSVADLYGYTF. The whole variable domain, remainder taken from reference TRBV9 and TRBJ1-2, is DSGVTQTPKHLITATGQRVTLRCSPRSGDLSVYWYQQSLDQGLQFLIQYYNGEERAKGNILERFSAQQFPDLHSELNLSSLELGDSALYFCASSVADLYGYTFGSGTRLTVV.

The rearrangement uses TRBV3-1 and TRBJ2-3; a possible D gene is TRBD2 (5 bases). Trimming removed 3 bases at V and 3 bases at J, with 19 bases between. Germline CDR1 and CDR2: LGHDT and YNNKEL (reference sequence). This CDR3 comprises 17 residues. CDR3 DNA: TGTGCCAGCAGCCAGCGATCGGGGATCTACGGAACAGATACGCAGTATTTT. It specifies CASSQRSGIYGTDTQYF.

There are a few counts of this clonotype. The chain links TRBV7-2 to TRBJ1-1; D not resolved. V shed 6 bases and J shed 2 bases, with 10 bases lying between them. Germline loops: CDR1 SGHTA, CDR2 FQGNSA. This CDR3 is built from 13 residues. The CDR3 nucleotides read TGTGCCAGCAGATCGGTCGTTAACACTGAAGCTTTCTTT. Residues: CASRSVVNTEAFF.

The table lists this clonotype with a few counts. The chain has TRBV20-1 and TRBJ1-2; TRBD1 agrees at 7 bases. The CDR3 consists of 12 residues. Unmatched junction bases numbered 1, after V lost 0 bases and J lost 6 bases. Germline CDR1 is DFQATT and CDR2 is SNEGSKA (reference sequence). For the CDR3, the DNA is TGCAGTGCTAGAGATAGGGGGCATGGCTACACCTTC. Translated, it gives CSARDRGHGYTF.

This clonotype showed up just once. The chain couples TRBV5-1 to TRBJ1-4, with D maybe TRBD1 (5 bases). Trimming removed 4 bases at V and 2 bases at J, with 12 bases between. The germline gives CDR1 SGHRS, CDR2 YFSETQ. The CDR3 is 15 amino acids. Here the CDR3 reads CASSVSGHTNEKLFF. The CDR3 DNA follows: TGCGCCAGCAGCGTTTCGGGGCACACTAATGAAAAACTGTTTTTT. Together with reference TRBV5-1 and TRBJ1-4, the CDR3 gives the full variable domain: KAGVTQTPRYLIKTRGQQVTLSCSPISGHRSVSWYQQTPGQGLQFLFEYFSETQRNKGNFPGRFSGRQFSNSRSEMNVSTLELGDSALYLCASSVSGHTNEKLFFGSGTQLSVL.

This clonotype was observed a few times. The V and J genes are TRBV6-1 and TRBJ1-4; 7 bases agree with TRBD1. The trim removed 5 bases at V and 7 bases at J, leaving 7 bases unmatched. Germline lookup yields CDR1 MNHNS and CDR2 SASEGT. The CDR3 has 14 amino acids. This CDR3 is CASSSGGGLEKLFF. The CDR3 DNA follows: TGTGCCAGCAGTTCGGGAGGGGGCCTTGAAAAACTGTTTTTT.